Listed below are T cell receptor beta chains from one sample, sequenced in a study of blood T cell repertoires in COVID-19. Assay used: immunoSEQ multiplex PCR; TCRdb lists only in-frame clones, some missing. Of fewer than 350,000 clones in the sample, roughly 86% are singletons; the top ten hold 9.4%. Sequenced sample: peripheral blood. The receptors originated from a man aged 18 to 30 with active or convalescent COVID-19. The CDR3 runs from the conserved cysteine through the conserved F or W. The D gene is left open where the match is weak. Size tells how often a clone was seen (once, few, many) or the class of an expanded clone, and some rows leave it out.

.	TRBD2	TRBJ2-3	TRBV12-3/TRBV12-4	TGTGCCAGCAGTTACCGCGGGGGGGATACGCAGTATTTT	CASSYRGGDTQYF
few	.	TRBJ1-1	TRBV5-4	TGTGCCAGCAGCCTTAAAGGAGGGACGAACACTGAAGCTTTCTTT	CASSLKGGTNTEAFF
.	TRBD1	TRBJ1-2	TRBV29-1	TGCAGCGTTGGGGGACAGGCAAGCGCTAACTATGGCTACACCTTC	CSVGGQASANYGYTF
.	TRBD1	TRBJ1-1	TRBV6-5	TGTGCCAGCAGTCAAACCGGGACAGGGGACACTGAAGCTTTCTTT	CASSQTGTGDTEAFF
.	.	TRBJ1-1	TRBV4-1	TGCGCCAGCAGCCAAGATGGTGCGGGGAACACTGAAGCTTTCTTT	CASSQDGAGNTEAFF
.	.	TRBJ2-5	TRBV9	TGTGCCAGCAGCGAGTCGGGGGGCACGGGGCGAGAGACCCAGTACTTC	CASSESGGTGRETQYF
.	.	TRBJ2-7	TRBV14	TGTGCCAGCAGCCAAGGGGCTAGCCGCTACGAGCAGTACTTC	CASSQGASRYEQYF
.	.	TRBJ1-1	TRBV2	TGTGCCAGCAGTAAGACAGTGAACACTGAAGCTTTCTTT	CASSKTVNTEAFF
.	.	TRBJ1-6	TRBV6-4	TGTGCCAGCAGACTACCCCTTTGGCCCCTCCACTTT	CASRLPLWPLHF
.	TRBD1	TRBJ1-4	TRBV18	TGTGCCAGCTCACCTCGGACAGGAGGGAGAACTGCAACTAATGAAAAACTGTTTTTT	CASSPRTGGRTATNEKLFF
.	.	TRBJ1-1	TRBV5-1	TGCGCCAGCAGCCTGGGACAACAGAACACTGAAGCTTTCTTT	CASSLGQQNTEAFF
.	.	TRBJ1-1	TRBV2	TGTGCCAGCAGACGTCAGGCGACGAACACTGAAGCTTTCTTT	CASRRQATNTEAFF
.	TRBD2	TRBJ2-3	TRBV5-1	TGCGCCAGCAGCTTGGTGCTAGCGGGAAGCACAGATACGCAGTATTTT	CASSLVLAGSTDTQYF
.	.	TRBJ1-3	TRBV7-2	TGTGCCAGCAGCTTAGCGGCAGTTTTCTCTGGAAACACCATATATTTT	CASSLAAVFSGNTIYF
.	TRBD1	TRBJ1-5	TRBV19	TGTGCCAGTAGTATCAACAGGGGTTTAGGACTAAGTCAGCCCCAGCATTTT	CASSINRGLGLSQPQHF
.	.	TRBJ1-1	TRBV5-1	TGCGCCAGCAGCTTGGCGGGGGTTGGCACTGAAGCTTTCTTT	CASSLAGVGTEAFF
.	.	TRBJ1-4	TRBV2	TGTGCCAGCAGTGAACTGGGCAGGATTAATGAAAAACTGTTTTTT	CASSELGRINEKLFF
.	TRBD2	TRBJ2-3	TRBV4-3	TGCGCCAGCAGCCAAGTTGTCCGAGGACTAGCGGGGACAGATACGCAGTATTTT	CASSQVVRGLAGTDTQYF
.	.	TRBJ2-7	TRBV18	TGTGCCAGCTCACCCCCCTCTGAGGCCTACGAGCAGTACTTC	CASSPPSEAYEQYF
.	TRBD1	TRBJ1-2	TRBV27	TGTGCCAGCAGTTCCCATTCGTCATGGACAGGGGGCGACTATGGCTACACCTTC	CASSSHSSWTGGDYGYTF
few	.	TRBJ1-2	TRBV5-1	TGCGCCAGCAGCGCAGACACCTATGGCTACACCTTC	CASSADTYGYTF
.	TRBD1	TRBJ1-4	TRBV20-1	TGCAGTGCTAGTTTTACCTTGGACAGGGTGATTGCTAATGAAAAACTGTTTTTT	CSASFTLDRVIANEKLFF
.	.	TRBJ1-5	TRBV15	TGTGCCACCAGCAGCCGGCAGGGCGGTCAGCCCCAGCATTTT	CATSSRQGGQPQHF
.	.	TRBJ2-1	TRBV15	TGTGCCACCAGCAGAGATACCCCCGGGGTAGCGGACAATGAGCAGTTCTTC	CATSRDTPGVADNEQFF
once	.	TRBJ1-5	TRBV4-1	TGCGCCAGCAGCCAAGCTATGAGGAATCGTTATCAGCCCCAGCATTTT	CASSQAMRNRYQPQHF
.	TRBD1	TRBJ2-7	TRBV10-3	TGTGCCATCAGTTTCCCGGGACAGACGAACGAGCAGTACTTC	CAISFPGQTNEQYF
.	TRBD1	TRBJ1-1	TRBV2	TGTGCCAGTACTAACAGGGGGCTTGGTGAAGCTTTCTTT	CASTNRGLGEAFF
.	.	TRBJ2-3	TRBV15	TGTGCCACGGCAATTGGGAGAGACACAGATACGCAGTATTTT	CATAIGRDTDTQYF
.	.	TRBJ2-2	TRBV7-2	TGTGCCAGCAGCCAGCAGGCAGGGGAAAGTCGGACCGGGGAGCTGTTTTTT	CASSQQAGESRTGELFF
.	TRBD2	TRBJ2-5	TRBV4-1	TGCGCCAGCAGCCAAAGAGCGGGACCCCTCTGGGGGACCCAGTACTTC	CASSQRAGPLWGTQYF
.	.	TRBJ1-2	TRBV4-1	TGCGCCAGCAGCCAAGACACTTTCTATGGCTACACCTTC	CASSQDTFYGYTF
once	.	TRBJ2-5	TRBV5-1	TGCGCCAGCAGCTTGGGTGTCCAGGGGTGGCAAGAGACCCAGTACTTC	CASSLGVQGWQETQYF
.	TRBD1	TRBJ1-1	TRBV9	TGTGCCAGCAGCGGGACAGGGGTAGGCACTGAAGCTTTCTTT	CASSGTGVGTEAFF
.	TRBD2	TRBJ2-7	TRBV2	TGTGCCAGCCGACTAGCGGGGCACTCCTACGAGCAGTACTTC	CASRLAGHSYEQYF
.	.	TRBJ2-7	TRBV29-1	TGCAGCGTTGAAGATCCAGGGATGCCCTACGAGCAGTACTTC	CSVEDPGMPYEQYF
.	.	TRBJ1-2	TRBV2	TGTGCCAGCGGTGTGAGGGCGGGGGTCTATGGCTACACCTTC	CASGVRAGVYGYTF
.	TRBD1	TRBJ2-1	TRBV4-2	TGTGCCAGCAGCCAGTCCGGGACAGAGTTCTACAATGAGCAGTTCTTC	CASSQSGTEFYNEQFF
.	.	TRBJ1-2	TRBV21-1	TGTGCCAGCAGCACCGATAAAGGGACTACTAACTATGGCTACACCTTC	CASSTDKGTTNYGYTF
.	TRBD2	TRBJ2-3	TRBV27	TGTGCCAGCAGTAGCGGGGCGGGGGGGCACACAGATACGCAGTATTTT	CASSSGAGGHTDTQYF
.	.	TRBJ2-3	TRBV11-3	TGTGCCAGCAGCCAGGAGGTGACTAGCACAGATACGCAGTATTTT	CASSQEVTSTDTQYF
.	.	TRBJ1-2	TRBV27	TGTGCCAGCAGTTTATCGGTTCCCGGGGACTATGGCTACACCTTC	CASSLSVPGDYGYTF
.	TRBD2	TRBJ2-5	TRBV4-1	TGCGCCAGCAGCCTCCCGAGCCCGGGGGGACAAGAGACCCAGTACTTC	CASSLPSPGGQETQYF
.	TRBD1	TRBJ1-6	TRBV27	TGTGCCAGCAGTTTGCTTGGGGACAGGGGTTCACCCCTCCACTTT	CASSLLGDRGSPLHF
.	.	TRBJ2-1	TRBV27	TGTGCCAGCGGTCGGGGCAATGAGCAGTTCTTC	CASGRGNEQFF
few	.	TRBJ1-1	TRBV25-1	TGTGCCAGCAAGGACCCGACCGACAGTCTCGCTGAAGCTTTCTTT	CASKDPTDSLAEAFF
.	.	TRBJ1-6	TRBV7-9	TGTGCCAGCAGCCTAACGGGGGGGCAATCACCCCTCCACTTT	CASSLTGGQSPLHF
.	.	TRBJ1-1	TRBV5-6	TGTGCCAGCAGCTTGGGCGGACTCCTGGTAGTAATGAACACTGAAGCTTTCTTT	CASSLGGLLVVMNTEAFF
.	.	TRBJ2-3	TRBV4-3	TGCGCCAGCAGCCAAGTGGCAGGGGAAAAAACAGATACGCAGTATTTT	CASSQVAGEKTDTQYF
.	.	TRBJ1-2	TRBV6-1	TGTGCCAGCAGTGAATCGGACAGCTCTAACTATGGCTACACCTTC	CASSESDSSNYGYTF
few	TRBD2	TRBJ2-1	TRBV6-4	TGTGCCAGCAGTAAAGCGGGGGATTCCTACAATGAGCAGTTCTTC	CASSKAGDSYNEQFF
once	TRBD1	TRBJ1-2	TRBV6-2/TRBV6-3	TGTGCCAGCAGTTACCACGACAGGGTCGGCTACACCTTC	CASSYHDRVGYTF
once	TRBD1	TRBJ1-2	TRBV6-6	TGTGCCAGCAGTTACTGGCTGGGGCAGGGGGGTTTTGGCTACACCTTC	CASSYWLGQGGFGYTF